One sample yielded the 22 T cell receptor beta chains listed below, sequenced in a study of blood T cell repertoires in COVID-19. Profiled with immunoSEQ multiplex PCR; TCRdb holds only in-frame clones, not every one. The data hold over 60,000 clones, with more than 80% observed a single time. Sequenced sample: peripheral blood. These receptors were collected from a human donor in a cohort sampled during active COVID-19.

This chain links TRBV5-1 with TRBJ2-3, with D unresolved. The CDR3 is made up of 12 amino acids. The V gene's germline CDR1 is SGHRS and CDR2 YFSETQ. Trimming cost V 4 bases and J 2 bases, with 5 bases left between them. The CDR3 loop reads CASSANTDTQYF. CDR3 nucleotide sequence: TGCGCCAGCAGCGCGAACACAGATACGCAGTATTTT.

The CDR3 sequence is CASSVRVYGYTF. The CDR3 nucleotides read TGTGCCAGCAGCGTCAGGGTCTATGGCTACACCTTC. The chain is built from TRBV12-3 or TRBV12-4 and TRBJ1-2; D is possibly TRBD1 (5 bases). Deletions cut 6 bases from V and 4 bases from J, with 9 bases between. The CDR3 length is 12 residues.

The chain couples TRBV11-2 to TRBJ2-1; 9 nucleotides align to TRBD1. The CDR3 covers 11 residues. Germline loops: CDR1 SGHAT, CDR2 FQNNGV. V dropped 4 bases and J dropped 14; count of bases not matched to a gene: 3. The CDR3 is CASSSRTGEFF. DNA for the CDR3: TGTGCCAGCAGCTCGCGGACAGGGGAGTTCTTC.

This clone was observed once. V and J are TRBV7-6 and TRBJ2-2; D unresolved. Trimming took off 4 bases at V and 3 bases at J, with 12 bases between the two ends. Germline values: CDR1 SGHVS, CDR2 FNYEAQ. The CDR3 runs to 15 residues. The CDR3 DNA reads TGTGCCAGCAGCTCCCTCGCCGGGTACACCGGGGAGCTGTTTTTT. It encodes CASSSLAGYTGELFF.

The V and J genes are TRBV28 and TRBJ2-3; TRBD2 might be the D (5 bases). V was pared by 3 bases and J by 13 bases, with 17 bases between. The CDR3 is made up of 13 amino acids. The germline CDR1 and CDR2 sequences are MDHEN and SYDVKM. CDR3 DNA: TGTGCCAGCAGTTTTGAAGGCCTACCCGGGGAGTATTTT. Residues: CASSFEGLPGEYF.

The CDR3 sequence is CASSPPSRENTEAFF. Here the CDR3 DNA reads TGTGCCAGCTCACCACCAAGCAGGGAGAACACTGAAGCTTTCTTT. The rearrangement joins TRBV18 to TRBJ1-1; TRBD1 is a possible D gene (5 bases). Germline CDR1 is KGHSH and CDR2 is LQKENI. There are 15 residues in the CDR3. The V gene lost 0 bases and the J gene lost 1 base, with 9 bases spanning the gap.

The chain is built from TRBV5-1 and TRBJ2-3; D is possibly TRBD2 (5 bases). Germline CDR1 is SGHRS and CDR2 is YFSETQ. V was cut by 4 bases and J by 0 bases, with 12 bases left in between. The CDR3 is 15 amino acids. CDR3: CASSVSGASTDTQYF. DNA of the CDR3: TGCGCCAGCAGCGTGAGCGGAGCTAGCACAGATACGCAGTATTTT.

The rearrangement joins TRBV21-1 to TRBJ1-1; TRBD1, the table's D call, was not compared with the DNA. TRBV21-1 is recorded as a pseudogene. This CDR3 has 15 amino acids. The CDR3 sequence: CASSTLDRGELVAFF. The CDR3 bases are TGTGCCAGCAGCACCCTGGACAGGGGAGAGCTTGTAGCTTTCTTT.

DNA for the CDR3: TGCGCCAGCGCTGGCGGGGGCTCGGGAAACACCATATATTTT. Protein: CASAGGGSGNTIYF. The V and J genes are TRBV5-1 and TRBJ1-3; perhaps TRBD1 as D (6 bases). Germline CDR1 and CDR2: SGHRS and YFSETQ. Trimming took off 7 bases at V and 4 bases at J, with 15 bases between the two ends. This CDR3 region has 14 residues.

CDR3 nucleotides: TGTGCCAGCAGTGCATATGCTCTGGGCCGGGCCCCGGGGACTGAAGCTTTCTTT. Protein sequence: CASSAYALGRAPGTEAFF. The rearrangement uses TRBV6-1 and TRBJ1-1, with unresolved D. The germline gives CDR1 MNHNS, CDR2 SASEGT. Trimming removed 4 bases from V and 5 bases from J, with 26 bases in between. The length of the CDR3 is 18 residues.

The CDR3 DNA follows: TGCAGCGTTGAAGTGCAGGGAGGCTGGGGAGCAGATACGCAGTATTTT. Its protein is CSVEVQGGWGADTQYF. The rearrangement uses TRBV29-1 and TRBJ2-3; tentatively, D is TRBD2 (6 bases). Trimming removed 1 base at V and 4 bases at J, with 18 bases between. The CDR3 is 16 amino acids. Per germline, CDR1 SQVTM and CDR2 ANQGSEA.

The chain has TRBV21-1 and TRBJ1-2; TRBD1 is the table's D call and was not checked against the DNA. TRBV21-1 is designated a pseudogene. The CDR3 consists of 14 residues. CDR3 amino acids: CASSKEQVNYGYTF. In nucleotides, the CDR3 is TGTGCCAGCAGCAAAGAACAGGTTAACTATGGCTACACCTTC.

The CDR3 DNA reads as TGTGCCACCCTTGTGGTTGTGGTCGTGTGGGGAGAGGTCGCGTACGAGCAGTACTTC. Its translation: CATLVVVVVWGEVAYEQYF. J is TRBJ2-7 and V is TRBV24-1; TRBD2 is a possible D gene (5 bases). Trimming took off 9 bases at V and 4 bases at J, with 33 bases between the two ends. The CDR3 runs to 19 residues. Germline CDR1 reads KGHDR; CDR2 reads SFDVKD.

The rearrangement uses TRBV19 and TRBJ2-7, with a tentative D call TRBD2 (7 bases). This CDR3 contains 15 residues. The V gene's germline CDR1 is LNHDA and CDR2 SQIVND (reference sequence). Trimming took 3 bases from V and 3 from J, leaving 15 bases between them. This CDR3 is CASSISGGRGYEQYF. The DNA of the CDR3 is TGTGCCAGTAGTATTTCGGGGGGCAGGGGCTACGAGCAGTACTTC.

The V gene is TRBV5-1, the J gene TRBJ1-5; possible D gene TRBD1, 5 bases. This CDR3 contains 14 residues. The ends were cut back, 0 bases at V and 5 bases at J, with 9 bases in the middle. The germline V gene encodes CDR1 SGHRS and CDR2 YFSETQ. The CDR3 loop reads CASSLGAGHQPQHF. The CDR3 nucleotides are TGCGCCAGCAGCTTGGGGGCAGGGCATCAGCCCCAGCATTTT.

The gene calls are TRBV19 and TRBJ1-2, with a tentative D call TRBD1 (6 bases). Germline loops: CDR1 LNHDA, CDR2 SQIVND (reference sequence). The CDR3 length is 15 residues. Trimming took 4 bases from V and 4 from J, leaving 16 bases between them. The CDR3 region has the DNA TGTGCCAGTAGTAGAGGGGGGGTGGAAGCCTATGGCTACACCTTC. It is translated as CASSRGGVEAYGYTF.

This sequence joins TRBV2 and TRBJ2-5; tentatively, D is TRBD2 (7 bases). V was cut by 3 bases and J by 3 bases, with 14 bases left in between. In germline, CDR1 is SNHLY, CDR2 FYNNEI. The CDR3 spans 15 residues. The CDR3 DNA follows: TGTGCCAGCAGTGATCGGGGGGCTAGCGAAGAGACCCAGTACTTC. Amino acids: CASSDRGASEETQYF.

This chain uses TRBV5-1 with TRBJ2-1; 12 bases line up with TRBD2. CDR3 size: 15 residues. Trimming at V came to 2 bases and at J to 9 bases, leaving 6 bases not matched to a gene. Germline values: CDR1 SGHRS, CDR2 YFSETQ. The CDR3 sequence is CASSFPSGGAGEQFF. CDR3 nucleotide sequence: TGCGCCAGCAGCTTCCCTAGCGGGGGGGCTGGTGAGCAGTTCTTC.

V usage is TRBV4-1 and J usage is TRBJ2-7; 7 nucleotides agree with TRBD1. CDR1 and CDR2 (germline): MGHRA, YSYEKL. V lost 4 bases, J lost 2 bases, and 8 bases stayed unmatched. This CDR3 has 15 residues. The CDR3 sequence is CASSRTQGSPYEQYF. CDR3 coding DNA: TGCGCCAGCAGCCGAACACAGGGGTCCCCCTACGAGCAGTACTTC.

The chain employs TRBV19 and TRBJ1-1; 9 nucleotides align to TRBD1. The CDR3 totals 13 residues. CDR1 is LNHDA, CDR2 SQIVND, per germline (reference sequence). After removal of 3 bases from V and 7 bases from J, the junction contained 3 bases not matched to a gene. DNA for the CDR3: TGTGCCAGTAGTATCGACAGGGGGTTTGAAGCTTTCTTT. Translation: CASSIDRGFEAFF.

J is TRBJ2-7 and V is TRBV4-1; 9 bases match TRBD1. This CDR3 is built from 16 residues. Per the germline V gene, CDR1 is MGHRA and CDR2 is YSYEKL. The J segment lost 3 bases and the V segment lost 1 base, leaving 7 bases of the junction unmatched. The CDR3 sequence is CASSQGPGQGRYEQYF. The DNA of the CDR3 is TGCGCCAGCAGCCAAGGACCGGGACAGGGCCGCTACGAGCAGTACTTC.

The V call is TRBV5-1, the J call TRBJ1-6; D gene unclear. The CDR3 length is 13 residues. The germline CDR1 and CDR2 sequences are SGHRS and YFSETQ. Between the trimmed V and J ends, which lost 0 bases and 7 bases, there was a span of 5 bases. CDR3 coding DNA: TGCGCCAGCAGCTTGGACTTAAATTCACCCCTCCACTTT. It is translated as CASSLDLNSPLHF. The variable domain in full, completed from reference TRBV5-1 and TRBJ1-6, reads KAGVTQTPRYLIKTRGQQVTLSCSPISGHRSVSWYQQTPGQGLQFLFEYFSETQRNKGNFPGRFSGRQFSNSRSEMNVSTLELGDSALYLCASSLDLNSPLHFGNGTRLTVT.